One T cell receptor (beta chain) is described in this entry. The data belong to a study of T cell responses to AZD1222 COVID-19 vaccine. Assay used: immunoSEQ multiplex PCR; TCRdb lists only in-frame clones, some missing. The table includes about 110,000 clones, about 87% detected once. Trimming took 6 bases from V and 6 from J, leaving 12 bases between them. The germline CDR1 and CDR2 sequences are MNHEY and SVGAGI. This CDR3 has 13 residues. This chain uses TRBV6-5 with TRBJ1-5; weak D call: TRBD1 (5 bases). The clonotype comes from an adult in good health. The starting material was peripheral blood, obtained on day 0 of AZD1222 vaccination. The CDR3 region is CASRAGGIQPQHF. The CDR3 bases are TGTGCCAGCAGGGCCGGGGGGATTCAGCCCCAGCATTTT.